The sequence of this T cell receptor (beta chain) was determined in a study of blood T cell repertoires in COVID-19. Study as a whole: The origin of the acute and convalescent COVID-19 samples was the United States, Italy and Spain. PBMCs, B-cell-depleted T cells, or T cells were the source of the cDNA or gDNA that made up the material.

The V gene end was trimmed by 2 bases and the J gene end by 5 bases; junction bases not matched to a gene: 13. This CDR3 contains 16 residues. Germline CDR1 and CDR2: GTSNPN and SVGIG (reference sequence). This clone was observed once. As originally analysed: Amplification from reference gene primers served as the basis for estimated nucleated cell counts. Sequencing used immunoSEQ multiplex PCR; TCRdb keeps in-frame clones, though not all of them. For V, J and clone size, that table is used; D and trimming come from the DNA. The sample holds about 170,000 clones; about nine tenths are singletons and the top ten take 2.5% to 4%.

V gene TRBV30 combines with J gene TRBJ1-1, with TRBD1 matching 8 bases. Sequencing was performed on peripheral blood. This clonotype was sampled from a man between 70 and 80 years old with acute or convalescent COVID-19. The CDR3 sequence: CAWSTGQGGVGTEAFF. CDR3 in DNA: TGTGCCTGGAGTACAGGACAGGGAGGCGTTGGGACTGAAGCTTTCTTT.